This TCR beta chain is from a study of T-cell memory formation after mild COVID-19. Study as a whole: Largely donor-specific sequence clusters came from two donors. Overall study findings and caveats: Pre-infection memory carried some responding clones, suggesting that cross-reactive memory joined. Chiefly within CM and EM were the contracting CD4+ clones; CD8+ ones were within EMRA.

MiXCR, applied by TCRdb to the 5' RACE reads, yields one record per CDR3 protein. The sample includes 350,000 or so distinct CDR3 sequences, around 20% of them seen just once. Concerning this clonotype: Its cognate antigen is unknown.

The germline CDR1 and CDR2 sequences are MNHEY and SVGAGI. The J segment lost 0 bases and the V segment lost 9 bases, leaving 15 bases of the junction unmatched. This CDR3 is 17 amino acids long. The chain links TRBV6-5 to TRBJ2-3, with TRBD2 matching over 7 bases. The sequencing input was PBMCs or a T cell subset sorted from them (not recorded which). The sequence was obtained from an adult woman who had mild COVID-19 (a few samples of this study predate the infection). Cell type and time point are not known. The CDR3 region has the DNA TGTGCCAGTCGCGTGGGGCTAGCGGTGACTAGCACAGATACGCAGTATTTT. Translated, it gives CASRVGLAVTSTDTQYF.